A single sample is the source of the 22 T cell receptor beta chains below, sequenced in a study of Ad26.COV2.S vaccination and SARS-CoV-2 variants. Treatment specified: around 19 received Ad26.COV2.S at low or high dose, single or two shots; several received placebo; per-sample allocation not given. Samples analyzed were those drawn on day 63 after the first vaccine or placebo injection. Measured with immunoSEQ multiplex PCR; TCRdb has only the in-frame clones, and not every one. The sample has roughly 400,000 clones, around 93% seen once. This sample comprised peripheral blood, obtained in a trial of Ad26.COV2.S vaccine versus placebo. The receptors stem from a person aged 18 to 65 who received the Ad26.COV2.S COVID-19 vaccine or a placebo.

The gene calls are TRBV19 and TRBJ2-7; D unresolved. Trimming left V 7 bases short and J 1 base short, with 14 bases between. This CDR3 comprises 14 residues. Germline assignment: CDR1 LNHDA and CDR2 SQIVND (reference sequence). The CDR3 is CASTFQFGSYEQYF. DNA for the CDR3: TGTGCCAGTACCTTTCAGTTTGGATCCTACGAGCAGTACTTC.

This rearrangement joins TRBV27 to TRBJ1-6; D remains ambiguous. The V gene's germline CDR1 is MNHEY and CDR2 SMNVEV (reference sequence). V lost 7 bases and J 7 bases, leaving 11 bases between the germline ends. The CDR3 loop spans 13 amino acids. Here the CDR3 reads CASNGSPNSPLHF. CDR3 bases: TGTGCCAGCAACGGGTCCCCAAATTCACCCCTCCACTTT.

This chain joins TRBV5-1 and TRBJ1-4; 8 bases are shared with TRBD1. CDR1 is SGHRS, CDR2 YFSETQ, per germline. V lost 0 bases and J lost 7; bases outside the gene matches: 5. This CDR3 is 15 amino acids long. This CDR3 is CASSLDGTGSEKLFF. The DNA for the CDR3 is TGCGCCAGCAGCTTGGACGGGACAGGTAGTGAAAAACTGTTTTTT.

The chain combines TRBV20-1 with TRBJ2-7, with 9 bases aligning to TRBD1. This CDR3 contains 15 residues. After removal of 3 bases from V and 3 bases from J, the junction contained 9 bases not matched to a gene. Germline V gene sequence: CDR1 DFQATT, CDR2 SNEGSKA (reference sequence). The CDR3 protein is CSASSPGTGIYEQYF. The CDR3 nucleotides read TGCAGTGCTAGTAGTCCCGGGACAGGGATCTACGAGCAGTACTTC.

This sequence joins TRBV28 and TRBJ1-1; no clear D. Germline V gives CDR1 MDHEN, CDR2 SYDVKM. CDR3 length: 16 amino acids. The ends were cut back, 6 bases at V and 0 bases at J, with 17 bases in the middle. For the CDR3, the DNA is TGTGCCAGCAGCTCCCCGACGGCGGGTATGAACACTGAAGCTTTCTTT. Its translation is CASSSPTAGMNTEAFF.

The V and J genes are TRBV11-2 and TRBJ2-3; TRBD1 aligns across 7 bases. CDR3 length: 16 residues. Trimming took 1 base from V and 0 from J; bases not matched to a gene: 4. Germline V gene sequence: CDR1 SGHAT, CDR2 FQNNGV. CDR3 coding DNA: TGTGCCAGCAGCTTAGGACAGGGTTCTAGCACAGATACGCAGTATTTT. This codes for CASSLGQGSSTDTQYF.

V and J are TRBV9 and TRBJ1-3; possible D gene TRBD1, 5 bases. The CDR3 loop spans 15 amino acids. Trimming took off 4 bases at V and 4 bases at J, with 15 bases between the two ends. The V gene's germline CDR1 is SGDLS and CDR2 YYNGEE. This CDR3 is CASSPEGTEGNTIYF. CDR3 bases: TGTGCCAGCAGCCCCGAAGGGACGGAAGGAAACACCATATATTTT. The variable domain in full, with the rest retrieved from reference TRBV9 and TRBJ1-3, is DSGVTQTPKHLITATGQRVTLRCSPRSGDLSVYWYQQSLDQGLQFLIQYYNGEERAKGNILERFSAQQFPDLHSELNLSSLELGDSALYFCASSPEGTEGNTIYFGEGSWLTVV.

The chain recombines TRBV28 with TRBJ1-5; weak D call: TRBD1 (5 bases). The CDR3 contains 15 residues. Germline assignment: CDR1 MDHEN and CDR2 SYDVKM. The V and J ends lost 4 bases and 2 bases respectively, with 12 bases between them. CDR3 DNA: TGTGCCAGCAGTTCTCAGGGATTGGGCAATCAGCCCCAGCATTTT. This translates into CASSSQGLGNQPQHF. Full variable domain (remainder filled in from reference TRBV28 and TRBJ1-5): DVKVTQSSRYLVKRTGEKVFLECVQDMDHENMFWYRQDPGLGLRLIYFSYDVKMKEKGDIPEGYSVSREKKERFSLILESASTNQTSMYLCASSSQGLGNQPQHFGDGTRLSIL.

The rearrangement uses TRBV4-3 and TRBJ2-6; D remains unclear. Germline CDR1 LGHNA, CDR2 YSLEER. The CDR3 is 17 amino acids. V was pared by 0 bases and J by 2 bases, with 11 bases between. Written as DNA, the CDR3 is TGCGCCAGCAGCCAAGATTTAGGAGTCGCTGGGGCCAACGTCCTGACTTTC. It yields the protein CASSQDLGVAGANVLTF.

This clone was counted once. The chain is built from TRBV4-1 and TRBJ2-1; tentatively, D is TRBD1 (6 bases). This CDR3 is built from 15 residues. CDR1 MGHRA and CDR2 YSYEKL come from the germline V gene. V was shortened by 4 bases and J by 7 bases, with 17 bases between the two germline ends. CDR3 nucleotides: TGCGCCAGCAGCCGCACACCAGGGGAAAGGAATGAGCAGTTCTTC. Its translation is CASSRTPGERNEQFF.

The gene calls are TRBV24-1 and TRBJ2-1, with D possibly TRBD2 on 5 matching bases. The CDR3 extends over 13 amino acids. Between the trimmed V and J ends, which lost 3 bases and 9 bases, there was a span of 11 bases. CDR1 and CDR2 from the germline V gene are KGHDR and SFDVKD. This CDR3 is CATSDPTRGEQFF. The CDR3 DNA is TGTGCCACCAGTGATCCCACTAGAGGTGAGCAGTTCTTC.

The CDR3 spells CAWDTGTGATGELFF. CDR3 DNA: TGTGCCTGGGATACCGGGACAGGGGCCACCGGGGAGCTGTTTTTT. This chain links TRBV30 with TRBJ2-2; 10 nucleotides agree with TRBD1. This CDR3 has 15 amino acids. Germline V gene sequence: CDR1 GTSNPN, CDR2 SVGIG (reference sequence). After removal of 5 bases from V and 4 bases from J, the junction contained 7 bases not matched to a gene.

The rearrangement uses TRBV12-5 and TRBJ1-1; D unclear. CDR3 length: 12 amino acids. CDR1 is LGHNT and CDR2 is FRNRAP in the germline V gene. Between the trimmed V and J ends, which lost 4 bases and 1 base, there was a span of 4 bases. This CDR3 is CASGWGNTEAFF. In DNA form, the CDR3 reads TGTGCTAGTGGTTGGGGGAACACTGAAGCTTTCTTT.

This clone showed up just once. The rearrangement uses TRBV29-1 and TRBJ2-5; a possible D gene is TRBD1 (5 bases). CDR3 length: 18 amino acids. The V gene lost 0 bases and the J gene lost 0 bases, with 20 bases spanning the gap. CDR1 and CDR2 (germline): SQVTM, ANQGSEA. In DNA, the CDR3 is TGCAGCGTTGAAGATCCGGCAGGGCCCGAAAACCACCAAGAGACCCAGTACTTC. Translated: CSVEDPAGPENHQETQYF.

J is TRBJ2-7 and V is TRBV7-2; 8 bases fit TRBD2. The length of the CDR3 is 16 residues. The junction had 8 bases not matched to a gene; V was cut back by 2 bases and J by 2 bases. CDR1 and CDR2 from the germline V gene are SGHTA and FQGNSA. The CDR3 region has the DNA TGTGCCAGCAGCTTAAGGGGCGGGGGGCTACCCTACGAGCAGTACTTC. This gives the protein CASSLRGGGLPYEQYF.

The rearrangement uses TRBV7-2 and TRBJ2-7, with D tentatively TRBD1 (5 bases). This CDR3 is 15 amino acids long. Germline CDR1 reads SGHTA; CDR2 reads FQGNSA. Trimming removed 3 bases at V and 0 bases at J, with 12 bases between. CDR3 amino acids: CASSFRQIVSYEQYF. The CDR3 DNA reads TGTGCCAGCAGCTTTAGACAGATTGTCTCCTACGAGCAGTACTTC. Variable domain in full (rest from reference TRBV7-2 and TRBJ2-7): GAGVSQSPSNKVTEKGKDVELRCDPISGHTALYWYRQSLGQGLEFLIYFQGNSAPDKSGLPSDRFSAERTGGSVSTLTIQRTQQEDSAVYLCASSFRQIVSYEQYFGPGTRLTVT.

The gene calls are TRBV1 and TRBJ2-5; TRBD2 reflects the table's D call only, with no check against the DNA. TRBV1 is flagged as a pseudogene. This CDR3 region has 15 residues. DNA of the CDR3: TGCACCAGCACCCGACTAGCGGGGGAGCAAGAGACCCAGTACTTC. Amino acids: CTSTRLAGEQETQYF.

The chain links TRBV10-1 to TRBJ2-2, with D perhaps being TRBD1 or TRBD2 (5 bases each). Deletions cut 1 base from V and 5 bases from J, with 17 bases between. Germline CDR1 WNHNN, CDR2 SYGVQD (reference sequence). The CDR3 contains 17 residues. CDR3 amino acids: CASSELTPGTGTGELFF. For the CDR3, the DNA is TGCGCCAGCAGTGAGTTAACCCCCGGGACGGGGACCGGGGAGCTGTTTTTT.

This clone was observed once. V and J are TRBV19 and TRBJ1-4; 7 bases are a match to TRBD1. The ends lost 6 bases at V and 4 bases at J; junction bases unmatched: 8. The CDR3 extends over 15 amino acids. CDR1 and CDR2 (germline): LNHDA, SQIVND (reference sequence). The CDR3 DNA reads TGTGCCAGTAGGCCTGGGACAGCCCGTAATGAAAAACTGTTTTTT. This encodes CASRPGTARNEKLFF.

The gene calls are TRBV29-1 and TRBJ1-1; D uncertain. V was pared by 3 bases and J by 0 bases, with 8 bases between. The CDR3 has 13 amino acids. Germline loops: CDR1 SQVTM, CDR2 ANQGSEA. CDR3 sequence: CSVEKELNTEAFF. The DNA for the CDR3 is TGCAGCGTTGAGAAGGAGTTGAACACTGAAGCTTTCTTT.

The J gene is TRBJ2-7, the V gene TRBV27; no clear D. The germline V gene encodes CDR1 MNHEY and CDR2 SMNVEV (reference sequence). V was cut by 3 bases and J by 0 bases, with 6 bases left in between. The CDR3 extends over 13 amino acids. The chain's CDR3 is CASSFTNSYEQYF. The DNA for the CDR3 is TGTGCCAGCAGTTTCACTAACTCCTACGAGCAGTACTTC.

This clone is a singleton in its sample. The rearrangement uses TRBV29-1 and TRBJ1-2, with D unresolved. The CDR3 totals 11 residues. Germline V gives CDR1 SQVTM, CDR2 ANQGSEA. The V gene lost 3 bases and the J gene lost 7 bases, with 9 bases spanning the gap. CDR3 loop: CSVDVSVGYTF. CDR3 bases: TGCAGCGTTGACGTGTCAGTTGGCTACACCTTC.